These T cell receptor beta chains were read from a single sample in a study of blood T cells in healthy people across ages. TCRdb recomputed calls from the 5' RACE reads with MiXCR, one row per CDR3 protein. Here the sample spans over 700,000 distinct CDR3 sequences, less than 70% being singletons. The sequencing input was blood. These receptors originate from a man aged 80 or over in good health. Each CDR3 is given with its conserved first and last residue. A D gene is named only where the DNA matches it firmly. Some rows have no size entry. The others give once, few or many, or a class for an expanded clone.

TRBV20-1	.	TRBJ1-2	.	CSARVPRPGLANYGYTF	TGCAGTGCTAGAGTTCCACGGCCAGGGCTAGCTAACTATGGCTACACCTTC
TRBV12-3/TRBV12-4	few	TRBJ1-1	TRBD1	CASSLAGTGRGAFF	TGTGCCAGCAGTTTGGCAGGGACAGGGCGTGGAGCTTTCTTT
TRBV20-1	.	TRBJ2-7	.	CSARDIPTYEQYF	TGCAGTGCCCGGGACATTCCGACCTACGAGCAGTACTTC
TRBV24-1	.	TRBJ2-5	.	CATTSSDGGQETQYF	TGTGCCACCACCTCCTCCGACGGGGGACAAGAGACCCAGTACTTC
TRBV6-1	.	TRBJ2-1	TRBD2	CASKGLGSYNEQFF	TGTGCCAGCAAGGGACTAGGTTCCTACAATGAGCAGTTCTTC
TRBV7-8	.	TRBJ2-1	TRBD2	CASSLGTSGTGQFF	TGTGCCAGCAGCCTGGGGACTAGCGGGACCGGGCAGTTCTTC
TRBV7-2	.	TRBJ2-4	.	CASSAGAQNIQYF	TGTGCCAGCAGCGCCGGGGCTCAAAACATTCAGTACTTC
TRBV11-2	.	TRBJ2-1	.	CASSPRAGNTEQFF	TGTGCCAGCAGCCCCCGGGCGGGAAATACTGAGCAGTTCTTC
TRBV29-1	few	TRBJ1-2	.	CSVDRGPLSYTF	TGCAGCGTTGACCGGGGACCGCTGAGCTACACCTTC
TRBV28	.	TRBJ1-5	.	CASSLAPYSNQPQHF	TGTGCCAGCAGTTTAGCCCCCTATAGCAATCAGCCCCAGCATTTT
TRBV7-9	.	TRBJ2-1	.	CASSFSRAYNEQFF	TGTGCCAGCAGCTTTAGTAGGGCCTACAATGAGCAGTTCTTC
TRBV6-5	few	TRBJ1-1	.	CASSYSTDPTEAFF	TGTGCCAGCAGTTACTCGACAGACCCCACTGAAGCTTTCTTT
TRBV28	.	TRBJ1-2	.	CASSLLGGAYGYTF	TGTGCCAGCAGTTTATTAGGAGGGGCCTATGGCTACACCTTC
TRBV10-3	few	TRBJ2-5	.	CAISESNQPRRETQYF	TGTGCCATCAGTGAGTCGAACCAGCCCCGGAGAGAGACCCAGTACTTC
TRBV25-1	once	TRBJ2-7	TRBD1	CASSEVGTVYEQYF	TGTGCCAGCAGTGAGGTGGGGACAGTCTACGAGCAGTACTTC
TRBV7-2	.	TRBJ2-3	.	CASSWRGAATDTQYF	TGTGCCAGCAGCTGGAGGGGGGCGGCCACAGATACGCAGTATTTT
TRBV3-1	few	TRBJ2-1	TRBD2	CASSRSSGPSYNEQFF	TGTGCCAGCAGCCGCAGTAGCGGGCCCTCCTACAATGAGCAGTTCTTC
TRBV5-4	few	TRBJ2-5	.	CASSSLLGRGETQYF	TGTGCCAGCAGCTCCCTTTTGGGCCGTGGGGAGACCCAGTACTTC
TRBV12-3/TRBV12-4	once	TRBJ2-1	TRBD2	CASSSSWTSGTSSYNEQFF	TGTGCCAGCAGTTCCTCCTGGACTAGCGGGACAAGCTCCTACAATGAGCAGTTCTTC
TRBV7-9	once	TRBJ2-6	TRBD1	CASQPGQGILSGANVLTF	TGTGCCAGCCAGCCGGGACAGGGGATTTTGTCTGGGGCCAACGTCCTGACTTTC
TRBV5-1	few	TRBJ2-3	.	CASTRVPTDTQYF	TGCGCCAGCACGCGGGTTCCGACAGATACGCAGTATTTT
TRBV20-1	.	TRBJ1-5	.	CSARALGEQPQHF	TGCAGTGCTAGAGCACTGGGGGAGCAGCCCCAGCATTTT
TRBV20-1	few	TRBJ2-3	TRBD2	CSAPTSGRDTQYF	TGCAGTGCACCGACTAGCGGGAGGGATACGCAGTATTTT
TRBV12-3/TRBV12-4	few	TRBJ2-7	.	CASSPQRSEQYF	TGTGCCAGCAGTCCCCAAAGATCCGAGCAGTACTTC
TRBV6-5	.	TRBJ2-5	.	CASSYWQDQETQYF	TGTGCCAGCAGTTACTGGCAGGACCAAGAGACCCAGTACTTC
TRBV21-1	.	TRBJ2-7	.	CASSKSSASEQYF	TGTGCCAGCAGCAAATCTAGCGCTAGCGAGCAGTACTTC
TRBV30	many	TRBJ2-7	.	CAWSVMVAGEQYF	TGTGCCTGGAGTGTAATGGTGGCGGGCGAGCAGTACTTC
TRBV20-1	.	TRBJ2-3	.	CSARKRTSTDTQYF	TGCAGTGCTAGGAAAAGGACTAGCACAGATACGCAGTATTTT
TRBV27	.	TRBJ2-3	TRBD2	CASSLLSGRGDTQYF	TGTGCCAGCAGTTTATTGAGCGGGAGGGGAGATACGCAGTATTTT
TRBV7-6	few	TRBJ2-3	.	CASSRWVPSTDTQYF	TGTGCCAGCAGCCGGTGGGTCCCAAGCACAGATACGCAGTATTTT
TRBV29-1	.	TRBJ2-2	TRBD2	CSVLKSGINTGELFF	TGCAGCGTCCTTAAGAGCGGGATCAACACCGGGGAGCTGTTTTTT
TRBV6-5	few	TRBJ1-2	TRBD1	CASTAGQGPGLSYTF	TGTGCCAGCACAGCAGGACAGGGGCCCGGTTTGAGCTACACCTTC
TRBV7-9	.	TRBJ1-2	TRBD1	CASSLFGGGDGYTF	TGTGCCAGCAGCTTATTTGGAGGGGGCGACGGCTACACCTTC
TRBV24-1	few	TRBJ2-5	.	CATSDPPLETQYF	TGTGCCACCAGTGATCCGCCCCTAGAGACCCAGTACTTC
TRBV6-5	.	TRBJ1-2	TRBD1	CASTAGQGPGWSYTF	TGTGCCAGCACAGCAGGACAGGGGCCCGGTTGGAGCTACACCTTC
TRBV6-6	.	TRBJ2-7	TRBD1	CASRPPGQVSPHEQYF	TGTGCCAGCAGACCCCCGGGACAGGTATCTCCCCACGAGCAGTACTTC